Shown below are 15 T cell receptor beta chains from a single sample sequenced in a study of cytomegalovirus exposure and HLA in healthy donors. Profiled with immunoSEQ multiplex PCR; TCRdb holds only in-frame clones, not every one. The repertoire includes about 73,000 clones, about 87% of them detected once, and 3.5% to 4% sits in the top ten. The sample consisted of PBMCs. These receptors all stem from a woman aged 18 to 35 in good health and CMV-seropositive.

J is TRBJ1-6 and V is TRBV19; D perhaps matches TRBD1 (5 bases). This CDR3 spans 13 amino acids. The germline V gene has CDR1 LNHDA and CDR2 SQIVND (reference sequence). Trimming cost V 7 bases and J 12 bases, with 16 bases left between them. CDR3 residues: CASTGGVHRPLHF. The CDR3 DNA is TGTGCCAGTACGGGGGGGGTCCATAGACCCCTCCACTTT. Filled out from reference TRBV19 and TRBJ1-6, the complete variable domain reads DGGITQSPKYLFRKEGQNVTLSCEQNLNHDAMYWYRQDPGQGLRLIYYSQIVNDFQKGDIAEGYSVSREKKESFPLTVTSAQKNPTAFYLCASTGGVHRPLHFGNGTRLTVT.

This sequence joins TRBV2 and TRBJ1-1; unclear D gene. Germline V gene sequence: CDR1 SNHLY, CDR2 FYNNEI. Trimming left V 3 bases short and J 4 bases short, with 9 bases between. This CDR3 comprises 13 residues. The CDR3 protein is CASSEEGSTEAFF. The CDR3 bases are TGTGCCAGCAGTGAGGAGGGTAGCACTGAAGCTTTCTTT.

The rearrangement links TRBV27 to TRBJ2-7, with TRBD2 as a possible D gene (5 bases). This CDR3 is built from 13 residues. Looked up from germline, CDR1 is MNHEY and CDR2 is SMNVEV (reference sequence). Trimming took 6 bases from V and 1 from J, leaving 10 bases between them. This CDR3 reads CASRPDYSYEQYF. The CDR3 region has the DNA TGTGCCAGCAGGCCCGACTATTCCTACGAGCAGTACTTC.

The J gene is TRBJ2-7, the V gene TRBV7-9, with TRBD2 matching 13 bases. CDR1 is SEHNR and CDR2 is FQNEAQ in the germline V gene (reference sequence). The CDR3 runs to 17 residues. V was pared by 5 bases and J by 0 bases, with 7 bases of the junction left unmatched. This CDR3 reads CASSMTSGRSSSYEQYF. For the CDR3, the DNA is TGTGCCAGCAGCATGACTAGCGGGAGGTCAAGCTCCTACGAGCAGTACTTC.

The chain uses TRBV5-1 and TRBJ1-4; 8 bases agree with TRBD1. The germline gives CDR1 SGHRS, CDR2 YFSETQ. J gave up 8 bases and V 4 bases, and 4 bases lay outside the gene matches. The CDR3 is 13 residues long. CDR3 loop: CASSPDRVEKLFF. Here the CDR3 DNA reads TGCGCCAGCAGCCCGGACAGGGTAGAAAAACTGTTTTTT.

This chain joins TRBV27 and TRBJ2-1, with 11 bases identical to TRBD2. Germline CDR1 MNHEY, CDR2 SMNVEV (reference sequence). The CDR3 is made up of 17 amino acids. The V and J ends lost 7 bases and 7 bases, in that order; junction bases with no gene match: 15. CDR3 loop: CASTSRSLAGVVNEQFF. The CDR3 nucleotides read TGTGCCAGCACCTCGCGGTCACTAGCGGGAGTGGTGAATGAGCAGTTCTTC.

This rearrangement joins TRBV19 to TRBJ1-2, with 8 bases matching TRBD1. The V gene end was trimmed by 6 bases and the J gene end by 6 bases; junction bases not matched to a gene: 6. In germline, CDR1 is LNHDA, CDR2 SQIVND (reference sequence). The CDR3 covers 13 residues. DNA for the CDR3: TGTGCCAGTAGACTACGACAGGGGAATGGCTACACCTTC. Protein sequence: CASRLRQGNGYTF.

V usage is TRBV5-5 and J usage is TRBJ1-2; D is unresolved. The CDR3 loop spans 14 amino acids. Trimming took off 0 bases at V and 6 bases at J, with 12 bases between the two ends. From germline, CDR1 is SGHKS and CDR2 YYEKEE (reference sequence). The CDR3 loop reads CASSLGPPGDGYTF. CDR3 coding DNA: TGTGCCAGCAGCTTGGGTCCCCCCGGGGATGGCTACACCTTC. The full variable domain, its missing parts supplied by reference TRBV5-5 and TRBJ1-2, is DAGVTQSPTHLIKTRGQQVTLRCSPISGHKSVSWYQQVLGQGPQFIFQYYEKEERGRGNFPDRFSARQFPNYSSELNVNALLLGDSALYLCASSLGPPGDGYTFGSGTRLTVV.

The sample holds one count of this clone. This chain connects TRBV5-6 to TRBJ2-7; TRBD2 aligns across 7 bases. This CDR3 region has 14 residues. Trimming took 4 bases from V and 3 from J; bases not matched to a gene: 7. Per germline, CDR1 SGHDT and CDR2 YYEEEE. The CDR3 nucleotides are TGTGCCAGCAGCGGAGGGACTACCTACTACGAGCAGTACTTC. Encoded protein: CASSGGTTYYEQYF.

The chain is built from TRBV13 and TRBJ1-1; D may be TRBD1 (6 bases). CDR3 size: 14 residues. Germline CDR1 PRHDT, CDR2 FYEKMQ (reference sequence). V lost 5 bases, J lost 2 bases, and 12 bases lay in between. The CDR3 DNA reads TGTGCCAGCAGCCAATCACAGGGAAACACTGAAGCTTTCTTT. Its translation is CASSQSQGNTEAFF.

The genes are TRBV30 and TRBJ1-5, with D possibly matching TRBD1 (6 bases). Between the trimmed V and J ends, which lost 5 bases and 4 bases, there was a span of 12 bases. There are 13 residues in the CDR3. Germline assignment: CDR1 GTSNPN and CDR2 SVGIG (reference sequence). The CDR3: CAWSDSLNQPQHF. The CDR3 DNA reads as TGTGCCTGGTCGGACAGCTTAAATCAGCCCCAGCATTTT.

V and J are TRBV27 and TRBJ2-7; TRBD1 aligns across 9 bases. From germline, CDR1 is MNHEY and CDR2 SMNVEV (reference sequence). The CDR3 totals 12 residues. The V gene end was trimmed by 10 bases and the J gene end by 5 bases; junction bases not matched to a gene: 6. CDR3 DNA: TGTGCCACCAAGACAGGGGGGAACGAGCAGTACTTC. It specifies CATKTGGNEQYF.

This clone occurred a few times. V and J are TRBV6-1 and TRBJ2-2; 8 bases agree with TRBD2. J lost 6 bases, V lost 7 bases, and 4 bases had no gene match. Germline V gives CDR1 MNHNS, CDR2 SASEGT. This CDR3 has 13 amino acids. The CDR3 sequence: CASTRTSPGELFF. In nucleotides, the CDR3 is TGTGCCAGCACTAGGACTAGCCCCGGGGAGCTGTTTTTT.

The chain uses TRBV21-1 and TRBJ2-3; TRBD2, the table's D call, was not compared with the DNA. TRBV21-1 is a known pseudogene. The length of the CDR3 is 15 residues. In nucleotides, the CDR3 is TGTGCCAGCAGTCCCGTCGGCGGCAGAACAGATACGCAGTATTTT. It is translated as CASSPVGGRTDTQYF.

V usage is TRBV7-2 and J usage is TRBJ2-1, with 7 nucleotides matching TRBD2. Germline values: CDR1 SGHTA, CDR2 FQGNSA. The CDR3 extends over 15 amino acids. The V segment lost 2 bases and the J segment 4 bases; nucleotides outside the gene matches: 5. Written as DNA, the CDR3 is TGTGCCAGCAGCTTAAAAGCGGGACTGTACAATGAGCAGTTCTTC. Translating gives CASSLKAGLYNEQFF.